This T cell receptor beta chain is from a study of cytomegalovirus exposure and HLA in healthy donors. PCR primers comprised 60 Vbeta and 13 Jbeta primers. TCRdb keeps only in-frame clones here, not all; method: immunoSEQ multiplex PCR. This sample has fewer than 150,000 clones; around 78% occur once, and the top ten carry roughly 6.2%. This CDR3 comprises 16 residues. CDR1 and CDR2 (germline): SGHRS, YFSETQ. Losses at the gene ends were 7 bases for V and 6 bases for J; bases not matched to a gene: 13. About this clone: Its specificity is unknown.

Study results and limitations: The authors reported that TCR beta sequences could predict HLA-A and HLA-B alleles. These predictions were accurate for most subjects in the first cohort. It was in a later analysis that TCR association rates were seen to vary by HLA locus, highest for DRB1 and lowest for HLA-C.

The receptor's source is a woman aged 40 to 49 in good health and CMV-seropositive. The sample comprised PBMCs. The V and J genes are TRBV5-1 and TRBJ2-3, with 11 bases matching TRBD1. CDR3 region: CASAGQGGNQYDTQYF. DNA of the CDR3: TGCGCCAGCGCGGGACAGGGGGGGAATCAGTATGATACGCAGTATTTT.